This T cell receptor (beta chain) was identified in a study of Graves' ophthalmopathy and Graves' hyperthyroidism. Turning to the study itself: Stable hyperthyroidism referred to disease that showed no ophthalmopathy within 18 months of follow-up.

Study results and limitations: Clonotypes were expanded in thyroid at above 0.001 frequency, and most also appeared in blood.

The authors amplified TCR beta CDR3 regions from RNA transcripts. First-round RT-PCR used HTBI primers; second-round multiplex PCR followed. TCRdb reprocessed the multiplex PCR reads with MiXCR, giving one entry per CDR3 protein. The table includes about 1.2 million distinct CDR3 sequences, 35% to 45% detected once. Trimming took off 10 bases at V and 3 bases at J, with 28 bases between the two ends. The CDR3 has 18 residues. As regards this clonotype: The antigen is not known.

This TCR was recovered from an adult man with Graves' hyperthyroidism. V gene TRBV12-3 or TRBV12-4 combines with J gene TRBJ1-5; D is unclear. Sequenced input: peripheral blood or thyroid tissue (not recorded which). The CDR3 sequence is CANLQHVGKGIHNQPQHF. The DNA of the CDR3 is TGTGCCAACCTACAGCACGTAGGAAAAGGGATACACAATCAGCCCCAGCATTTT.